This T cell receptor beta chain came from a study of cytomegalovirus exposure and HLA in healthy donors. Study-level findings and limits: Analyzed later, association rates of TCRs varied across HLA loci, with DRB1 most and HLA-C fewest.

In the PCR, 60 Vbeta and 13 Jbeta primers were used. TCRdb's table, derived via immunoSEQ multiplex PCR, lists solely in-frame clones and lacks some. The sample contains some 150,000 clones, about 80% of which appear only once. Regarding this clone: Its specificity is unknown.

CDR1 and CDR2 (germline): MDHEN, SYDVKM. The germline V and J ends were trimmed by 2 bases and 10 bases, with 17 bases remaining between them. This CDR3 is 14 amino acids long. Sequencing was done on a sample of PBMCs. The TCR sequence derives from a male donor in good health and CMV-seronegative. This sequence joins TRBV28 and TRBJ1-1; possible D gene TRBD1, 6 bases. The CDR3 DNA sequence: TGTGCCAGCAGTTTACGATCGGGGGGACACACAGCTTTCTTT. Its protein product is CASSLRSGGHTAFF.